This T cell receptor (beta chain) is from a study of blood T cell repertoires in COVID-19 (TCRdb year 2020). For the study in its entirety: The collaborator samples originated in the United States, Italy and Spain and spanned the acute and convalescent phases of COVID-19. The prospective study material was composed of cDNA or gDNA derived from T cells, B-cell-depleted T cells, or PBMCs. The repertoires were made available in a free public database intended to serve as a resource for research on the immune response to SARS-CoV-2. Subjects who had been exposed to COVID-19, were actively infected with it, or had recovered from it provided the deeply sampled blood TCRbeta repertoires that made up the dataset. Where HLA class I and class II types were available, the types were taken from metadata supplied by the sample provider, not from assay-based typing. Sample metadata almost always included a de-identified subject ID, COVID-19 status, age in years and sex. The samples were drawn from two sources: the first 160 participants of the ongoing ImmuneRACE study, and 1,200 or so subjects contributed by 6 global collaborators. On the study overall, not on this receptor specifically: Clinical and demographic metadata were provided uncurated, with the amount varying by source and participant.

In the case of this clone: It has no known antigen specificity. It has no much larger one-base neighbor in the sample; base qualities were not kept.

Enrolling through a virtual design, the prospective study's participants ranged in age from roughly 18 to 89 years and lived across roughly 24 United States geographic areas. In the prospective study, cohorts were assigned on the basis of participant-reported clinical history obtained from a screening survey and a study questionnaire. In the prospective study, mobile phlebotomists collected whole blood, serum and a nasopharyngeal or oropharyngeal swab from each participant. Additional blood draws and questionnaires over an approximately 2-month period could optionally be provided by prospective study participants. Blood samples from the prospective study were shipped frozen or at room temperature prior to DNA extraction. TCRbeta CDR3 regions were amplified from genomic DNA by means of the immunoSEQ Assay, a bias-controlled multiplex PCR. As for the authors' bioinformatics: Within the assay, amplification of reference gene primers was used to estimate how many nucleated cells each sample contained. Sequence reads were collapsed and filtered to measure the absolute abundance of every unique TCRbeta CDR3 rearrangement. Productive Simpson clonality was computed per sample as the square root of Simpson's diversity index over productive rearrangements. TCRdb carries this immuneACCESS record with in-frame sequences only. Its versions omit some clonotypes, under half of them owing to an unresolved V gene in the studies checked, with the rest unexplained. V and J calls and clone size are copied from that table; D and trimming were computed from the DNA. The table for this sample lists roughly 250,000 clones; around 90% of them were counted only once. The ten largest clones add up to more than 5% of the sample.

The sequenced material came from PBMCs or T cells enriched from blood (not recorded which). The clonotype comes from a woman aged 25 to 39 with acute COVID-19.

The DNA sequence is as follows: TGTGCCAGCAGTTACAGGGACAGAAACAATGAGCAGTTCTTC. Translation gives CASSYRDRNNEQFF. Here the chain combines TRBV6-5 and TRBJ2-1, and TRBD1 aligns with 7 junction nucleotides. The cysteine opens and the phenylalanine closes a CDR3 of 14 amino acids. Only CDR3 DNA is held: 42 bases, read in frame from base 1. Here V drops 2 bases and J drops 5 bases, and the junction holds 3 bases not matched to any gene. In the germline V gene, CDR1 corresponds to MNHEY and CDR2 to SVGAGI.